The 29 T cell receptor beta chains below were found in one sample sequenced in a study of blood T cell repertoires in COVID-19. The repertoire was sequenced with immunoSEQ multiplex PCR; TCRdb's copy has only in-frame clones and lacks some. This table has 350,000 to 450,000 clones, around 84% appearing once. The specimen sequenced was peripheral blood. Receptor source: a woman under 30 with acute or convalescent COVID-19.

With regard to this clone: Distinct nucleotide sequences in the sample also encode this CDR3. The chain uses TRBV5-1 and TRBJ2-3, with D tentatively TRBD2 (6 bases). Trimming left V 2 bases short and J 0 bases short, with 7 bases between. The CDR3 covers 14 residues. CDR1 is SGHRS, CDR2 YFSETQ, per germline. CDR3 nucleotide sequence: TGCGCCAGCAGCTTTGGGGGGAGCACAGATACGCAGTATTTT. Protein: CASSFGGSTDTQYF.

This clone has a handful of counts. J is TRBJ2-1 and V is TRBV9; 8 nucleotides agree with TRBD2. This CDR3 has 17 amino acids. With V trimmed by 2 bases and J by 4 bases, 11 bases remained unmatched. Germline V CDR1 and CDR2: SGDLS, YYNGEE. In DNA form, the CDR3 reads TGTGCCAGCAGCGTGGGCACTTCGGGGGGGAAGTACAATGAGCAGTTCTTC. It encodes CASSVGTSGGKYNEQFF.

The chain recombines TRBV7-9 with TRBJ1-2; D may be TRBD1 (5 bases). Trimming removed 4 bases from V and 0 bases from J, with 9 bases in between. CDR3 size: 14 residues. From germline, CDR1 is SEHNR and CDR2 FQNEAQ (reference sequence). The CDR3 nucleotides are TGTGCCAGCAGCTCAGGGCCCGCTAACTATGGCTACACCTTC. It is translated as CASSSGPANYGYTF.

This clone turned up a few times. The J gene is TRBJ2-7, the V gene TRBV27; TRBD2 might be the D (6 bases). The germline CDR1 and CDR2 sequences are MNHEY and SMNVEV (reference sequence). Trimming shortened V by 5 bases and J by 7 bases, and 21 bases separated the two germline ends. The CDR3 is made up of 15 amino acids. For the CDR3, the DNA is TGTGCCAGCAGTCCAACAGGAAAACGCGCGGGGGAGCAGTACTTC. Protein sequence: CASSPTGKRAGEQYF.

CDR3 nucleotides: TGTGCCAGCAGCTTGGGTTCAGGGGGTCCAAACATTCAGTACTTC. It specifies CASSLGSGGPNIQYF. The chain links TRBV5-5 to TRBJ2-4; 7 positions agree with TRBD1. The trim removed 0 bases at V and 6 bases at J, leaving 6 bases unmatched. The germline gives CDR1 SGHKS, CDR2 YYEKEE (reference sequence). This CDR3 is 15 amino acids long.

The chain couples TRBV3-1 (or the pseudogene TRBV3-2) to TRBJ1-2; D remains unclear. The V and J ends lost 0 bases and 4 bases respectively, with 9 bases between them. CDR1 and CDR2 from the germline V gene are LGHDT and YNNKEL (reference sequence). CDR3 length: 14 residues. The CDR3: CASSQDGRAYGYTF. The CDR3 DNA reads TGTGCCAGCAGCCAAGATGGGAGGGCCTATGGCTACACCTTC.

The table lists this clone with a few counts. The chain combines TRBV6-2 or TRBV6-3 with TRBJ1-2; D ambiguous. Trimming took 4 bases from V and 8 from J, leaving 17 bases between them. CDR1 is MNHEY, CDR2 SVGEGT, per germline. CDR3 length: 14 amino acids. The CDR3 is CASSFSSWLAGYTF. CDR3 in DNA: TGTGCCAGCAGTTTTAGCTCCTGGCTTGCCGGCTACACCTTC.

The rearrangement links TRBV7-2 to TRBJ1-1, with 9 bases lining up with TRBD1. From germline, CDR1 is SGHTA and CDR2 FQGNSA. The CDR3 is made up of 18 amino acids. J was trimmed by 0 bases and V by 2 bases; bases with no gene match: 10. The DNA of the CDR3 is TGTGCCAGCAGCTTAAACAGGGGGCGGCCAGAGGTGAACACTGAAGCTTTCTTT. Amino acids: CASSLNRGRPEVNTEAFF.

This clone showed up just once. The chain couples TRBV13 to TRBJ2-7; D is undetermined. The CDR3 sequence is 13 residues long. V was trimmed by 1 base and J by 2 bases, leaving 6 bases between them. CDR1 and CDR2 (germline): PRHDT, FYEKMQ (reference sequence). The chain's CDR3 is CASSLAGTYEQYF. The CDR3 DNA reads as TGTGCCAGCAGCTTAGCAGGAACCTACGAGCAGTACTTC.

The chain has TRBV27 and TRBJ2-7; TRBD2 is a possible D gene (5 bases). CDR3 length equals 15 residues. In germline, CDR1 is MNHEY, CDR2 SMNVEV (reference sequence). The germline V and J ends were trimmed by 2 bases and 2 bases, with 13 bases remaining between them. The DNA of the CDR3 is TGTGCCAGCAGTTTAGAACCCGGAGGACCCTACGAGCAGTACTTC. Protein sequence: CASSLEPGGPYEQYF.

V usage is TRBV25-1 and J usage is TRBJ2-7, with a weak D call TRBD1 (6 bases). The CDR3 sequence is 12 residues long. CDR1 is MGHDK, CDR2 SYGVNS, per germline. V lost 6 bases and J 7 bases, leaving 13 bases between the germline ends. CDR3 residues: CASRVVGGEQYF. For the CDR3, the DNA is TGTGCCAGCAGAGTCGTAGGGGGTGAGCAGTACTTC.

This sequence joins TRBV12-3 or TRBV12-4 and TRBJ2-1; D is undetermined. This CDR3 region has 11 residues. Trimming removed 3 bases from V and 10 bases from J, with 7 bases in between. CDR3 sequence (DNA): TGTGCCAGCAGTTTCCTGGAGGAGCAGTTCTTC. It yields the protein CASSFLEEQFF.

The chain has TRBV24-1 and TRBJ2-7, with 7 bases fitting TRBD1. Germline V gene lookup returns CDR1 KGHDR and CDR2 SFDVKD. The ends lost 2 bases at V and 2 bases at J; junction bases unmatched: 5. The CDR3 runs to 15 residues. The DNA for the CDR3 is TGTGCCACCAGTGATTCATCCGGGACAGCCTACGAGCAGTACTTC. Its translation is CATSDSSGTAYEQYF.

Here the CDR3 DNA reads TGTGCCAGCAGCCCCACCGGGACAGAAGGCGACACCGGGGAGCTGTTTTTT. Encoded protein: CASSPTGTEGDTGELFF. V is TRBV13 and J is TRBJ2-2, with 7 nucleotides matching TRBD1. V trimming: 5 bases; J trimming: 3 bases; junction bases outside the gene matches: 12. The CDR3 length is 17 residues. Germline CDR1 is PRHDT and CDR2 is FYEKMQ (reference sequence). Complete variable domain (other parts from reference TRBV13 and TRBJ2-2): AAGVIQSPRHLIKEKRETATLKCYPIPRHDTVYWYQQGPGQDPQFLISFYEKMQSDKGSIPDRFSAQQFSDYHSELNMSSLELGDSALYFCASSPTGTEGDTGELFFGEGSRLTVL.

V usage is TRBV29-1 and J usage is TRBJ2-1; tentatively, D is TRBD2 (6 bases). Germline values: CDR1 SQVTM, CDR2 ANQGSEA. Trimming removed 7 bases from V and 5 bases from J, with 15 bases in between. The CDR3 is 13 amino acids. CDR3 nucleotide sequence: TGCAGCGCCCCAAGCGGGTATGACAATGAGCAGTTCTTC. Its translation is CSAPSGYDNEQFF.

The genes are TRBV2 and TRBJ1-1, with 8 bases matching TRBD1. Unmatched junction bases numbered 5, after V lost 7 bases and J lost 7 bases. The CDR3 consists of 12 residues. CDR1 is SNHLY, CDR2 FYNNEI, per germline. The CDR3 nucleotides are TGTGCCAGCACTATGACAGGGGTTGAAGCTTTCTTT. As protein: CASTMTGVEAFF.

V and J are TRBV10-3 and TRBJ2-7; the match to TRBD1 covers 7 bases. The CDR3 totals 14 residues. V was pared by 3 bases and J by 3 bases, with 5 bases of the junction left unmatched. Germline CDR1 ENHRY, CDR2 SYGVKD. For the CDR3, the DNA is TGTGCCATCAGTGAACAGGGGAACCTCTACGAGCAGTACTTC. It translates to CAISEQGNLYEQYF.

The CDR3 DNA is TGTGCCAGCAGCTCCGGACGACTAGCGGGGGACCAAGAGACCCAGTACTTC. Amino acids: CASSSGRLAGDQETQYF. The chain employs TRBV7-3 and TRBJ2-5, with 12 bases matching TRBD2. This CDR3 region has 17 residues. Unmatched junction bases numbered 6, after V lost 4 bases and J lost 0 bases. Looked up from germline, CDR1 is SGHTA and CDR2 is FQGTGA.

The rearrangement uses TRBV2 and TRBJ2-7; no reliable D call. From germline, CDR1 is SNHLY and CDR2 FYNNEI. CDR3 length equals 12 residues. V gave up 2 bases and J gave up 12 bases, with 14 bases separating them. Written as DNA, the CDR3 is TGTGCCAGCAGTGAATCGGTGCGAGCAATGTACTTC. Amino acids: CASSESVRAMYF. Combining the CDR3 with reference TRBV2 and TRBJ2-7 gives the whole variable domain EPEVTQTPSHQVTQMGQEVILRCVPISNHLYFYWYRQILGQKVEFLVSFYNNEISEKSEIFDDQFSVERPDGSNFTLKIRSTKLEDSAMYFCASSESVRAMYFGPGTRLTVT.

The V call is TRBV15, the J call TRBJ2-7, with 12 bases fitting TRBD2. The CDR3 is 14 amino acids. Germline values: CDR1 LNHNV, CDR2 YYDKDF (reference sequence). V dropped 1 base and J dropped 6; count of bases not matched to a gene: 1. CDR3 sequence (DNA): TGTGCCACCAGCAGAGCTAGCGGGAGGGCCGAGCAGTACTTC. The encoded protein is CATSRASGRAEQYF.

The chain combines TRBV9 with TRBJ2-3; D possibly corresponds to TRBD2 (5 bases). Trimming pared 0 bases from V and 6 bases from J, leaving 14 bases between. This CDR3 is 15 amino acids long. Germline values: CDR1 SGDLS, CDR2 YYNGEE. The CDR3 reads CASSVGPQPGDTQYF. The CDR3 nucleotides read TGTGCCAGCAGCGTAGGCCCGCAACCGGGGGATACGCAGTATTTT.

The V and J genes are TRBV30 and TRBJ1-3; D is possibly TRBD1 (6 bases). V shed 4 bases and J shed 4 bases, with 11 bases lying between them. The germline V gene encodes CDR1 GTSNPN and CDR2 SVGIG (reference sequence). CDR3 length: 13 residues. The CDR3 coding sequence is TGTGCCTGGACTCTCCAGGGGGGAAACACCATATATTTT. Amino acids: CAWTLQGGNTIYF.

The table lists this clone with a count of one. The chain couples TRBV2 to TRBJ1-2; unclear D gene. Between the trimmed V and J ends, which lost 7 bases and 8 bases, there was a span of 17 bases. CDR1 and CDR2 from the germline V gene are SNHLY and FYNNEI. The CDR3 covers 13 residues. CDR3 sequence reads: CASNTGLSEGYTF. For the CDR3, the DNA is TGTGCCAGCAATACCGGACTTTCGGAAGGCTACACCTTC.

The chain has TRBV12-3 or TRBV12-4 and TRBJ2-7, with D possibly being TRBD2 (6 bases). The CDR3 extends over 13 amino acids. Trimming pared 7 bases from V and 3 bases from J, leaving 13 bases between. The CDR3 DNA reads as TGTGCCAGCACCCCGAGGAGGGACTACGAGCAGTACTTC. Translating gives CASTPRRDYEQYF.

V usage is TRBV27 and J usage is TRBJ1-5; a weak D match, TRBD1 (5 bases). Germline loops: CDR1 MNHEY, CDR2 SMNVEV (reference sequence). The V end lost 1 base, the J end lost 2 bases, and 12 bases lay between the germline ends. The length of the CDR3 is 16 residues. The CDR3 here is CASSLYAGQGNQPQHF. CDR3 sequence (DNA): TGTGCCAGCAGTTTATATGCAGGGCAAGGCAATCAGCCCCAGCATTTT.

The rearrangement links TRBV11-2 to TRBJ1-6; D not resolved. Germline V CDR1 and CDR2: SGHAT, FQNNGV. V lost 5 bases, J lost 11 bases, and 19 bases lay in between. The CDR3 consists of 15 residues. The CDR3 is CASSTNVARVTPLHF. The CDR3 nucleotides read TGTGCCAGCAGCACTAATGTGGCCCGGGTGACACCCCTCCACTTT.

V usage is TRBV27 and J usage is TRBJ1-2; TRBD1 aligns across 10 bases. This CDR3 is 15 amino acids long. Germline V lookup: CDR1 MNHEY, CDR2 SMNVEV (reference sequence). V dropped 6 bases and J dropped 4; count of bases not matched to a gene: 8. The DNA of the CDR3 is TGTGCCAGCAGGACAGACAGGGGGCCATTCTATGGCTACACCTTC. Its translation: CASRTDRGPFYGYTF.

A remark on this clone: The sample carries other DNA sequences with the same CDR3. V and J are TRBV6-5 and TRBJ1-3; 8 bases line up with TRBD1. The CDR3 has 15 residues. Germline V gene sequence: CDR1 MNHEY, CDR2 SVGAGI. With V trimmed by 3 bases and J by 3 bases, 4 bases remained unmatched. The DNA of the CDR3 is TGTGCCAGCAGTTATGGACAGGGAAGTGGAAACACCATATATTTT. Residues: CASSYGQGSGNTIYF.

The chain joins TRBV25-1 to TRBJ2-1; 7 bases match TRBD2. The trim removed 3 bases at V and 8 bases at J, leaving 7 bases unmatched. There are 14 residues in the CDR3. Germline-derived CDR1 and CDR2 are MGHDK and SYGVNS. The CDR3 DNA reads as TGTGCCAGCAGTGAGGCGGGAGAAGTACATGAGCAGTTCTTC. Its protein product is CASSEAGEVHEQFF.